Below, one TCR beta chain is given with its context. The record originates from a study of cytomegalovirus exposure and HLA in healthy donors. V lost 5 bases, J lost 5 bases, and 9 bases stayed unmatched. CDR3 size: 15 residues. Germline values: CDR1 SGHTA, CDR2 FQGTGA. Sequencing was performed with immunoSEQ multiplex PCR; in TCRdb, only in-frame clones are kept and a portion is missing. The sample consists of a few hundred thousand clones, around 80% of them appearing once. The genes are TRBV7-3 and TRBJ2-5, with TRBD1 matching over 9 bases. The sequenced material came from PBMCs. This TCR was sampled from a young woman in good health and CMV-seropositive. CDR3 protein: CASSAWDRAPETQYF. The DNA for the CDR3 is TGTGCCAGCAGCGCATGGGACAGGGCCCCGGAGACCCAGTACTTC.